This TCR beta chain was obtained from a study of human T cells and chemical hapten exposure. The overall study: The upper back received 0.01% DPC by patch testing, with results read at 6 days.

This clonotype was picked up a small number of times. Stated time point: patch test 1, 2 weeks after DPC sensitization. The treatment denotes: therapeutic diphenylcyclopropenone sensitization with weekly scalp DPC. V lost 7 bases, J lost 5 bases, and 14 bases lay in between. CDR1 is LNHDA and CDR2 is SQIVND in the germline V gene (reference sequence). This CDR3 has 14 residues. MiXCR, run by TCRdb on the RACE reads, gives a single entry per CDR3 protein. The repertoire has around 120,000 distinct CDR3 sequences, roughly 15% of them found once; the top ten carry 0.92%. The clonotype comes from a young man with alopecia areata. Some clones in this sample may be carry-over from other donors' samples. The chain is built from TRBV19 and TRBJ2-2, with D perhaps being TRBD1 or TRBD2 (5 bases each). Sequenced material: whole blood, taken in connection with sensitization to the hapten diphenylcyclopropenone (DPC). The CDR3 loop reads CASTQGWGTGELFF. DNA of the CDR3: TGTGCCAGTACCCAGGGCTGGGGGACCGGGGAGCTGTTTTTT.